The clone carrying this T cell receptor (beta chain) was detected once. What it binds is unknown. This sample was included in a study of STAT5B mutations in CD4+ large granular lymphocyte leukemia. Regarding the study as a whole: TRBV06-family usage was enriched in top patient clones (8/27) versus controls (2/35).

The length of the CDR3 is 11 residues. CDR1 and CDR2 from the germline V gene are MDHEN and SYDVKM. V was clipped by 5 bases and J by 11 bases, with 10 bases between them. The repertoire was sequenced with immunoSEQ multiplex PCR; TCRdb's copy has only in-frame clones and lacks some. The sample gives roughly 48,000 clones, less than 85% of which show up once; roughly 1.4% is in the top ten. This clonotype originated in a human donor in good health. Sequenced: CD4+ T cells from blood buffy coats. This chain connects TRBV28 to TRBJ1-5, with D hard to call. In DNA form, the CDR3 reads TGTGCCAGCAGTAGGGATATAACCCAGCATTTT. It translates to CASSRDITQHF.